This T cell receptor beta chain was sequenced in a study of low-dose radiotherapy and immunotherapy resistance in tumors. Study in general: On an every-two-weeks schedule, patients received intravenous nivolumab 240 mg, along with ipilimumab 1 mg/kg every six weeks.

The table lists this clonotype with many counts. Documented time point: after trial treatment. Described treatment: LDRT plus nivolumab, ipilimumab, low-dose cyclophosphamide and aspirin (RACIN trial). Alpha and beta chains were covered, as first-strand cDNA relied on TRAV- and TRBV-specific primers. TCR amplification involved 20 PCR cycles with a constant-region primer and V-primer adapter. TCRdb redid the calling of the reads with MiXCR, one entry per CDR3 protein. The sample gives under 90,000 distinct CDR3 sequences, less than 20% of which show up once; less than 1.5% is in the top ten. The input for sequencing was PBMCs, taken after low-dose radiotherapy plus immunotherapy. The receptor's source is a male donor with prostate cancer.

CDR3 in amino acids: CASSFPNSYTGELFF. For the CDR3, the DNA is TGTGCCAGCAGCTTCCCAAACTCGTACACCGGGGAGCTGTTTTTT. This chain joins TRBV7-2 and TRBJ2-2; D gene uncertain. This CDR3 is 15 amino acids long. V was clipped by 3 bases and J by 3 bases, with 11 bases between them. CDR1 and CDR2 from the germline V gene are SGHTA and FQGNSA.